This T cell receptor beta chain was retrieved from a study of cytomegalovirus exposure and HLA in healthy donors. The study, taken as a whole, reports: Presence/absence analysis assumed near-uniform sequencing depth across donors. Most CMV-associated TCR beta chains were later found to appear HLA-restricted.

Trimming stripped 8 bases from V and 4 bases from J, with 14 bases between. The CDR3 length is 13 residues. Germline V gene lookup returns CDR1 LNHDA and CDR2 SQIVND (reference sequence). The PCR had 60 Vbeta and 13 Jbeta primers. Under the authors' procedure: It was a later analysis that counted some 80 million unique TCR beta chains, of which around 11 million were shared. Measured with immunoSEQ multiplex PCR; TCRdb has only the in-frame clones, and not every one. That table furnishes V, J and clone size, whereas the DNA furnished D and trimming. This sample carries some 120,000 clones, around 80% of them seen once, and the ten largest clones take roughly a tenth. In regard to this clone: Its specificity is not known.

This receptor was taken from a man aged 30 to 45 in good health and CMV-seropositive. The chain combines TRBV19 with TRBJ1-1; D gene ambiguous. The sequenced sample consisted of PBMCs. CDR3 nucleotides: TGTGCCAGTGGGGAGGCTCGGGGCACTGAAGCTTTCTTT. Translation gives CASGEARGTEAFF.